The clone carrying this T cell receptor beta chain was counted at least ten times. V was cut by 7 bases and J by 0 bases, with 19 bases left in between. CDR3 length: 17 residues. Germline CDR1 SNHLY, CDR2 FYNNEI. The sample is drawn from a study of T cells in Graves' hyperthyroidism and ophthalmopathy. The TCR beta CDR3 regions underwent amplification using RNA transcripts as the source. A set of HTBI primers served as the primers for a first-round RT-PCR of the TCR CDR3. TCRdb re-called the multiplex PCR reads with MiXCR, one entry per CDR3 protein. The sample has about 600,000 distinct CDR3 sequences; more than 13% are singletons.

The V and J genes are TRBV2 and TRBJ1-5; the D gene is possibly TRBD1 (6 bases). The sequencing input was blood. The receptor was isolated from a woman aged 18-30 years with Graves' ophthalmopathy. The CDR3 spells CASTRGGQADSNQPQHF. In DNA, the CDR3 is TGTGCCAGCACCAGAGGGGGGCAAGCCGATAGCAATCAGCCCCAGCATTTT.